A selection of T cell receptor beta chains follows, all from one sample in a study of T cell responses to AZD1222 COVID-19 vaccine. Generated by immunoSEQ multiplex PCR, the TCRdb table keeps only in-frame clones and is missing some. The sample holds around 94,000 clones; 85% are singletons and the top ten take 4.5% to 5%. Sequencing used peripheral blood, obtained 28 days after the second AZD1222 dose. The receptor source for this set is an adult who received the AZD1222 COVID-19 vaccine. CDR3s include the opening cysteine and the closing phenylalanine or tryptophan. A D gene is named only where the DNA matches it firmly. Some rows have no size entry. The others give once, few or many, or a class for an expanded clone.

clone_size	v_call	d_call	j_call	cdr3_aa	cdr3_nt
-	TRBV18	-	TRBJ2-1	CASSPWDEQFF	TGTGCCAGCTCTCCATGGGATGAGCAGTTCTTC
-	TRBV7-8	-	TRBJ2-3	CASSLVVSTDTQYF	TGTGCCAGCAGCTTAGTCGTTAGCACAGATACGCAGTATTTT
-	TRBV29-1	TRBD2	TRBJ2-7	CSVGASGRYEQYF	TGCAGCGTTGGGGCTAGCGGGCGCTACGAGCAGTACTTC
-	TRBV7-9	-	TRBJ2-1	CASSSEGRSNEQFF	TGTGCCAGCAGCTCGGAGGGCCGGTCCAATGAGCAGTTCTTC
few	TRBV12-3/TRBV12-4	-	TRBJ1-4	CASTTPANEKLFF	TGTGCCAGCACCACCCCGGCTAATGAAAAACTGTTTTTT
-	TRBV4-1	-	TRBJ1-2	CASSQSFQAIDYGYTF	TGCGCCAGCAGCCAAAGTTTCCAGGCGATTGACTATGGCTACACCTTC
-	TRBV4-2	TRBD2	TRBJ2-7	CASSQEGAPSGVYEQYF	TGTGCCAGCAGCCAAGAAGGGGCCCCTAGCGGAGTCTACGAGCAGTACTTC
-	TRBV10-2	TRBD2	TRBJ2-1	CASSGVWGGLTYNEQFF	TGCGCCAGCAGTGGGGTATGGGGGGGTTTAACCTACAATGAGCAGTTCTTC
few	TRBV7-2	TRBD1	TRBJ2-5	CASSLPRTGRETQYF	TGTGCCAGCAGCTTACCTCGGACAGGGAGGGAGACCCAGTACTTC
-	TRBV2	-	TRBJ2-7	CASCTDGYEQYF	TGTGCCAGCTGCACAGATGGCTACGAGCAGTACTTC
-	TRBV19	-	TRBJ1-5	CASSIGPGPGQPQHF	TGTGCCAGTAGTATTGGGCCGGGGCCCGGTCAGCCCCAGCATTTT
-	TRBV21-1	-	TRBJ1-1	CASSKVVEGGQRRNTEAFF	TGTGCCAGCAGCAAAGTAGTGGAGGGGGGGCAGAGGCGGAACACTGAAGCTTTCTTT
-	TRBV18	TRBD2	TRBJ2-7	CASSPARERVYEQYF	TGTGCCAGCTCACCCGCGCGGGAGAGGGTCTACGAGCAGTACTTC
-	TRBV9	-	TRBJ2-2	CASNEGLTGELFF	TGTGCCAGCAACGAAGGGCTCACCGGGGAGCTGTTTTTT
few	TRBV3-1/TRBV3-2	-	TRBJ1-2	CASSQEGNYGYTF	TGTGCCAGCAGCCAAGAAGGGAACTATGGCTACACCTTC
-	TRBV7-2	TRBD2	TRBJ2-7	CASSRGLAGTYEQYF	TGTGCCAGCAGCCGCGGACTAGCGGGGACCTACGAGCAGTACTTC
-	TRBV21-1	-	TRBJ2-5	CASSKAQGRRETQYF	TGTGCCAGCAGCAAAGCGCAGGGACGGAGGGAGACCCAGTACTTC
-	TRBV7-9	-	TRBJ1-1	CASSFQHNEAFF	TGTGCCAGCAGTTTCCAACACAACGAAGCTTTCTTT
-	TRBV10-3	TRBD2	TRBJ2-6	CAIRPGGIRSGANVLTF	TGTGCCATCAGGCCCGGGGGGATACGCTCTGGGGCCAACGTCCTGACTTTC
once	TRBV5-1	TRBD2	TRBJ2-3	CASSPGLAESTDTQYF	TGCGCCAGCAGCCCGGGACTAGCGGAGAGCACAGATACGCAGTATTTT
few	TRBV18	-	TRBJ2-1	CASSPTPSYNEQFF	TGTGCCAGCTCACCGACACCCTCCTACAATGAGCAGTTCTTC
-	TRBV28	-	TRBJ2-7	CASSKRGMSYEQYF	TGTGCCAGCAGTAAAAGGGGAATGAGCTACGAGCAGTACTTC
once	TRBV18	TRBD2	TRBJ2-5	CASSPRASGVLETQYF	TGTGCCAGCTCACCTCGAGCCAGCGGGGTGTTAGAGACCCAGTACTTC